These T cell receptor beta chains were read from a single sample in a study of metastatic and nonmetastatic thyroid tumors. Via MiXCR, TCRdb re-called the PCR reads. The data hold about 40,000 clones, with about a sixth observed a single time. The sequencing input was blood. Receptors originate from a female donor with papillary thyroid cancer or a benign thyroid nodule (not recorded which). Some clones in this sample may be carry-over from other donors' samples. Both conserved end residues are part of each CDR3. A D gene is named only where the DNA matches it firmly. Not all rows give a size; the values are once, few, many and, for expanded clones, a class.

cdr3_nt: TGTGCCAGCAGCCGACAGCCTAATTATAATTCACCCCTCCACTTT; cdr3_aa: CASSRQPNYNSPLHF; cdr3_length: 15; d_call: -; j_call: TRBJ1-6; v_call: TRBV7-8; clone_size: many
cdr3_nt: TGTGCCAGCAGCCAAGGGACTAGCGGAACCTACGAGCAGTACTTC; cdr3_aa: CASSQGTSGTYEQYF; cdr3_length: 15; d_call: TRBD2; j_call: TRBJ2-7; v_call: TRBV4-2; clone_size: many
cdr3_nt: TGCGCCAGCAGCCACCCTTCCGGGACAGGAGTCACAGATACGCAGTATTTT; cdr3_aa: CASSHPSGTGVTDTQYF; cdr3_length: 17; d_call: TRBD1; j_call: TRBJ2-3; v_call: TRBV4-1; clone_size: -
cdr3_nt: TGTGCCAGTAGCCTAGCGGGAGATGAGCAGTTCTTC; cdr3_aa: CASSLAGDEQFF; cdr3_length: 12; d_call: TRBD2; j_call: TRBJ2-1; v_call: TRBV19; clone_size: few
cdr3_nt: TGTGCCAGCTCACCATCTAGGCTAGCGGGCGTCTACAATGAGCAGTTCTTC; cdr3_aa: CASSPSRLAGVYNEQFF; cdr3_length: 17; d_call: TRBD2; j_call: TRBJ2-1; v_call: TRBV18; clone_size: many
cdr3_nt: TGTGCCAGTAGTATAGGTTCCGGGTTAAGCACAGATACGCAGTATTTT; cdr3_aa: CASSIGSGLSTDTQYF; cdr3_length: 16; d_call: -; j_call: TRBJ2-3; v_call: TRBV19; clone_size: many
cdr3_nt: TGTGCCAGTTCACAATCGGGACAGGGAGGTCAGCCCCAGCATTTT; cdr3_aa: CASSQSGQGGQPQHF; cdr3_length: 15; d_call: TRBD1; j_call: TRBJ1-5; v_call: TRBV18; clone_size: -
cdr3_nt: TGTGCCAGCAGTGAATATAGCAAATGTGAAGCTTTCTTT; cdr3_aa: CASSEYSKCEAFF; cdr3_length: 13; d_call: -; j_call: TRBJ1-1; v_call: TRBV6-1; clone_size: -
cdr3_nt: TGTGCCAGCAGTGTTGGTACACCCTTCAGCTCCTACGAGCAGTACTTC; cdr3_aa: CASSVGTPFSSYEQYF; cdr3_length: 16; d_call: -; j_call: TRBJ2-7; v_call: TRBV6-1; clone_size: many
cdr3_nt: TGCAGTGCTGGACAGGGGGCCAATGGAGATACGCAGTATTTT; cdr3_aa: CSAGQGANGDTQYF; cdr3_length: 14; d_call: TRBD1; j_call: TRBJ2-3; v_call: TRBV20-1; clone_size: many
cdr3_nt: TGTGCCAGCAGTCTTATGGGGGGGGTTAGGACCCTCCACTTT; cdr3_aa: CASSLMGGVRTLHF; cdr3_length: 14; d_call: -; j_call: TRBJ1-6; v_call: TRBV25-1; clone_size: few
cdr3_nt: TGCAGTGCCAAGGACAGGGCGTTCGGCAATCAGCCCCAGCATTTT; cdr3_aa: CSAKDRAFGNQPQHF; cdr3_length: 15; d_call: TRBD1; j_call: TRBJ1-5; v_call: TRBV20-1; clone_size: many
cdr3_nt: TGTGCCAGCAGGCGTGGACAGGGGGATGTCTGTGGCTACACCTTC; cdr3_aa: CASRRGQGDVCGYTF; cdr3_length: 15; d_call: TRBD1; j_call: TRBJ1-2; v_call: TRBV6-1; clone_size: -
cdr3_nt: TGTGCCAGCAGACCCTTGACAGGGGTGGATGGCTACACCTTC; cdr3_aa: CASRPLTGVDGYTF; cdr3_length: 14; d_call: TRBD1; j_call: TRBJ1-2; v_call: TRBV27; clone_size: many
cdr3_nt: TGCGCCAGCAGCTTTGACCCCGGGACGTACTATTGCTACACCTTC; cdr3_aa: CASSFDPGTYYCYTF; cdr3_length: 15; d_call: -; j_call: TRBJ1-2; v_call: TRBV5-1; clone_size: -
cdr3_nt: TGTGCCAGCAGCCCAACAGGGATAGGAGTGAACACTGAAGCTTTCTTT; cdr3_aa: CASSPTGIGVNTEAFF; cdr3_length: 16; d_call: -; j_call: TRBJ1-1; v_call: TRBV5-6; clone_size: many
cdr3_nt: TGTGCCAGCAGCTTAGGACCGAACACCGGGGAGCTGTTTTTT; cdr3_aa: CASSLGPNTGELFF; cdr3_length: 14; d_call: -; j_call: TRBJ2-2; v_call: TRBV11-2; clone_size: many
cdr3_nt: TGTGCCTGGAGTCCGCTCTCTGGAAACACCATATATTTT; cdr3_aa: CAWSPLSGNTIYF; cdr3_length: 13; d_call: -; j_call: TRBJ1-3; v_call: TRBV30; clone_size: many
cdr3_nt: TGCGCCAGCAGCCAAGGAAGAGATAGAATGAACACTGAAGCTTTCTTT; cdr3_aa: CASSQGRDRMNTEAFF; cdr3_length: 16; d_call: -; j_call: TRBJ1-1; v_call: TRBV4-1; clone_size: many
cdr3_nt: TGTGCCAGCAGTTTAAGAGGGGTCCCAGATACGCAGTATTTT; cdr3_aa: CASSLRGVPDTQYF; cdr3_length: 14; d_call: -; j_call: TRBJ2-3; v_call: TRBV28; clone_size: few
cdr3_nt: TGTGCCACCATCCCTCGGGCCTCCCGGCACTATGGCTACACCTTC; cdr3_aa: CATIPRASRHYGYTF; cdr3_length: 15; d_call: -; j_call: TRBJ1-2; v_call: TRBV15; clone_size: few
cdr3_nt: TGTGCCAGCAGTTATATACAGGTTTACTATGGCTACACCTTC; cdr3_aa: CASSYIQVYYGYTF; cdr3_length: 14; d_call: -; j_call: TRBJ1-2; v_call: TRBV28; clone_size: -
cdr3_nt: TGCAGTGCTAGACCACTTTGCCTTGGTACTAGTGGCCTCTACGAGCAGTACTTC; cdr3_aa: CSARPLCLGTSGLYEQYF; cdr3_length: 18; d_call: -; j_call: TRBJ2-7; v_call: TRBV20-1; clone_size: -
cdr3_nt: TGCAGTGCTAGATCCGGGACAGTGGGTGCCTACGAGCAGTACTTC; cdr3_aa: CSARSGTVGAYEQYF; cdr3_length: 15; d_call: TRBD1; j_call: TRBJ2-7; v_call: TRBV20-1; clone_size: -
cdr3_nt: TGTGCCAGCACCCATGTGGATGAGCAGTTCTTC; cdr3_aa: CASTHVDEQFF; cdr3_length: 11; d_call: -; j_call: TRBJ2-1; v_call: TRBV25-1; clone_size: -
cdr3_nt: TGTGCCAGCAGTCCGGGGACAGGCACCCTCGAAGCTTTCTTT; cdr3_aa: CASSPGTGTLEAFF; cdr3_length: 14; d_call: TRBD1; j_call: TRBJ1-1; v_call: TRBV6-4; clone_size: many
cdr3_nt: TGTGCCAGCAGCATCAGGGACAGTGTGTATCAGCCCCAGCATTTT; cdr3_aa: CASSIRDSVYQPQHF; cdr3_length: 15; d_call: TRBD1; j_call: TRBJ1-5; v_call: TRBV7-8; clone_size: many
cdr3_nt: TGCAGTGCTAGACCAAGGACAGGGGGCGGTCAGCCCCAGCATTTT; cdr3_aa: CSARPRTGGGQPQHF; cdr3_length: 15; d_call: TRBD1; j_call: TRBJ1-5; v_call: TRBV20-1; clone_size: -
cdr3_nt: TGTGCCAGCTCACCAGGCCTCACAGATACGCAGTATTTT; cdr3_aa: CASSPGLTDTQYF; cdr3_length: 13; d_call: -; j_call: TRBJ2-3; v_call: TRBV18; clone_size: many
cdr3_nt: TGTGCCAGCAGTCTTGACCGATCCAATCAGCCCCAGCATTTT; cdr3_aa: CASSLDRSNQPQHF; cdr3_length: 14; d_call: -; j_call: TRBJ1-5; v_call: TRBV6-1; clone_size: -
cdr3_nt: TGTGCCAGCAGCTTATTTAGATGGTTCGACGAGCAGTACTTC; cdr3_aa: CASSLFRWFDEQYF; cdr3_length: 14; d_call: -; j_call: TRBJ2-7; v_call: TRBV11-2; clone_size: -
cdr3_nt: TGTGCCAGCAGCCCTCGGGACTCTTCCTACGAGCAGTACTTC; cdr3_aa: CASSPRDSSYEQYF; cdr3_length: 14; d_call: -; j_call: TRBJ2-7; v_call: TRBV9; clone_size: many
cdr3_nt: TGTGCCAGCAGTTTGACCGGTTCACACACAGATACGCAGTATTTT; cdr3_aa: CASSLTGSHTDTQYF; cdr3_length: 15; d_call: -; j_call: TRBJ2-3; v_call: TRBV6-5; clone_size: few
cdr3_nt: TGTGCCAGCAGTTTTTCCGGTGGGCTAAACACCGAAGCTTTCTTT; cdr3_aa: CASSFSGGLNTEAFF; cdr3_length: 15; d_call: -; j_call: TRBJ1-1; v_call: TRBV12-3/TRBV12-4; clone_size: -
cdr3_nt: TGTGCCAGCAGCCCACGACTAGCATACGAGCAGTACTTC; cdr3_aa: CASSPRLAYEQYF; cdr3_length: 13; d_call: TRBD2; j_call: TRBJ2-7; v_call: TRBV9; clone_size: few
cdr3_nt: TGTGCCAGTGCCCCATTGCCGGGACAGGGAGGCGATGGCTACACCTTC; cdr3_aa: CASAPLPGQGGDGYTF; cdr3_length: 16; d_call: TRBD1; j_call: TRBJ1-2; v_call: TRBV19; clone_size: many
cdr3_nt: TGTGCCAGCAGCCCTAACTTAGCGGGAGTAGGGGAGACCCAGTACTTC; cdr3_aa: CASSPNLAGVGETQYF; cdr3_length: 16; d_call: TRBD2; j_call: TRBJ2-5; v_call: TRBV11-2; clone_size: many
cdr3_nt: TGTGCCAGTAGTATTGGACGCCCTCCCCGTGGCTACACCTTC; cdr3_aa: CASSIGRPPRGYTF; cdr3_length: 14; d_call: -; j_call: TRBJ1-2; v_call: TRBV19; clone_size: few
cdr3_nt: TGTGCCATCAGCATCTCCGGGACTAGTGACACCGGGGAGCTGTTTTTT; cdr3_aa: CAISISGTSDTGELFF; cdr3_length: 16; d_call: TRBD2; j_call: TRBJ2-2; v_call: TRBV10-3; clone_size: many
cdr3_nt: TGTGCCAGCGTCTTGGCCGGGACAGGGCTGGCGGCTTTCTTT; cdr3_aa: CASVLAGTGLAAFF; cdr3_length: 14; d_call: TRBD1; j_call: TRBJ1-1; v_call: TRBV5-8; clone_size: -
cdr3_nt: TGTGCCAGCAGCCGGAGGAGCCGACCGGGACAGTCAAACAATGAGCAGTTCTTC; cdr3_aa: CASSRRSRPGQSNNEQFF; cdr3_length: 18; d_call: TRBD1; j_call: TRBJ2-1; v_call: TRBV6-2/TRBV6-3; clone_size: many
cdr3_nt: TGTGCCAGCAGCTTAGTACTCGCAGGGGCGGGTGGCTACACCTTC; cdr3_aa: CASSLVLAGAGGYTF; cdr3_length: 15; d_call: -; j_call: TRBJ1-2; v_call: TRBV11-2; clone_size: medium-sized
cdr3_nt: TGTGCCAGCAGCTTGGAATCCAGCGGGAGTTCCACCGGGGAGCTGTTTTTT; cdr3_aa: CASSLESSGSSTGELFF; cdr3_length: 17; d_call: TRBD2; j_call: TRBJ2-2; v_call: TRBV5-4; clone_size: many
cdr3_nt: TGTGCCAGCAGCTTTACTAGGGCGTCCTACAATGAGCAGTTCTTC; cdr3_aa: CASSFTRASYNEQFF; cdr3_length: 15; d_call: -; j_call: TRBJ2-1; v_call: TRBV5-4; clone_size: many
cdr3_nt: TGTGCCAGCAGCCACGGCAGCGGGGAGCTGTTTTTT; cdr3_aa: CASSHGSGELFF; cdr3_length: 12; d_call: -; j_call: TRBJ2-2; v_call: TRBV7-9; clone_size: -
cdr3_nt: TGTGCCAGCAGTCGTGGGACTAGCGGGAGTGAGGAGACCCAGTACTTC; cdr3_aa: CASSRGTSGSEETQYF; cdr3_length: 16; d_call: TRBD2; j_call: TRBJ2-5; v_call: TRBV2; clone_size: many
cdr3_nt: TGCGCCAGCAGCTTTGACGTCTCGAGTGGCTATGGCTACACCTTC; cdr3_aa: CASSFDVSSGYGYTF; cdr3_length: 15; d_call: -; j_call: TRBJ1-2; v_call: TRBV5-1; clone_size: many
cdr3_nt: TGTGCCAGCAGTTACGACCCGAGCAATCAGCCCCAGCATTTT; cdr3_aa: CASSYDPSNQPQHF; cdr3_length: 14; d_call: -; j_call: TRBJ1-5; v_call: TRBV9; clone_size: many